Below are 15 T cell receptor beta chains sequenced from a single sample in a study of blood T cell repertoires in COVID-19. TCRdb's copy holds only in-frame clones and misses some; the assay was immunoSEQ multiplex PCR. This table has approximately 210,000 clones, about 86% appearing once. The specimen was PBMCs or T cells enriched from blood (not recorded which). The receptors were gathered from a woman aged 45-60 years with acute COVID-19.

This rearrangement joins TRBV10-3 to TRBJ2-1; possibly TRBD2 for D (5 bases). Germline-derived CDR1 and CDR2 are ENHRY and SYGVKD. This CDR3 is built from 16 residues. The V end was cut by 4 bases, the J end by 2 bases, with 15 bases between. The chain's CDR3 is CAISADSPYTYNEQFF. DNA for the CDR3: TGTGCCATCAGTGCGGACTCCCCGTACACCTACAATGAGCAGTTCTTC.

V gene TRBV13 combines with J gene TRBJ2-5; D might be TRBD2 (5 bases). Germline V gene sequence: CDR1 PRHDT, CDR2 FYEKMQ (reference sequence). V was cut by 4 bases and J by 10 bases, with 10 bases left in between. There are 11 residues in the CDR3. The CDR3 spells CASSSLEDQYF. In DNA form, the CDR3 reads TGTGCCAGCAGCTCCCTGGAGGACCAGTACTTC. The variable domain in full, with the rest retrieved from reference TRBV13 and TRBJ2-5, is AAGVIQSPRHLIKEKRETATLKCYPIPRHDTVYWYQQGPGQDPQFLISFYEKMQSDKGSIPDRFSAQQFSDYHSELNMSSLELGDSALYFCASSSLEDQYFGPGTRLLVL.

The chain employs TRBV5-1 and TRBJ2-1; tentatively, D is TRBD2 (6 bases). The V end was cut by 0 bases, the J end by 10 bases, with 23 bases between. The CDR3 length is 17 residues. Germline CDR1 reads SGHRS; CDR2 reads YFSETQ. The CDR3 sequence is CASSLASSASQSSEQFF. CDR3 in DNA: TGCGCCAGCAGCTTGGCCTCTAGCGCCTCCCAATCCAGCGAGCAGTTCTTC. The variable domain in full, with the rest retrieved from reference TRBV5-1 and TRBJ2-1, is KAGVTQTPRYLIKTRGQQVTLSCSPISGHRSVSWYQQTPGQGLQFLFEYFSETQRNKGNFPGRFSGRQFSNSRSEMNVSTLELGDSALYLCASSLASSASQSSEQFFGPGTRLTVL.

The chain carries TRBV10-3 and TRBJ2-2; 9 nucleotides align to TRBD2. This CDR3 is 15 amino acids long. Germline assignment: CDR1 ENHRY and CDR2 SYGVKD. The ends lost 10 bases at V and 6 bases at J; junction bases unmatched: 12. The CDR3 coding sequence is TGTGCCACGGCCCCCCTGGCGGGAGGGCCCGGGGAGCTGTTTTTT. Translating it yields CATAPLAGGPGELFF.

The genes are TRBV6-5 and TRBJ1-2; D gene unclear. CDR1 is MNHEY and CDR2 is SVGAGI in the germline V gene. The V end lost 6 bases, the J end lost 7 bases, and 18 bases lay between the germline ends. This CDR3 region has 14 residues. The CDR3 DNA is TGTGCCAGCAGAAAGGGAGGGCTTTTTAGTGGCTACACCTTC. This translates into CASRKGGLFSGYTF.

This clone was found once. V is TRBV28 and J is TRBJ2-7, with 7 bases fitting TRBD1. Trimming removed 2 bases from V and 2 bases from J; junction bases left unmatched: 3. The CDR3 has 14 amino acids. Per germline, CDR1 MDHEN and CDR2 SYDVKM. CDR3 in amino acids: CASSLDRAPYEQYF. In DNA form, the CDR3 reads TGTGCCAGCAGTTTAGACAGGGCCCCCTACGAGCAGTACTTC.

This clone turned up a few times. The chain recombines TRBV5-4 with TRBJ1-2; weak D call: TRBD1 (5 bases). This CDR3 has 13 residues. V was trimmed by 1 base and J by 6 bases, leaving 10 bases between them. Germline values: CDR1 SGHNT, CDR2 YYREEE (reference sequence). The CDR3 nucleotides read TGTGCCAGCAGCTTGCTCTCGGGGGATGGCTACACCTTC. Translating gives CASSLLSGDGYTF.

Turning to this clone: A read error is possible here, since a much larger clone lies one base away. The chain links TRBV12-3 or TRBV12-4 to TRBJ1-2, with D possibly being TRBD1 (5 bases). The CDR3 runs 12 residues. Trimming pared 5 bases from V and 4 bases from J, leaving 8 bases between. Here the CDR3 reads CASSTDIYGYTF. Here the CDR3 DNA reads TGTGCCAGCAGTACGGACATCTATGGCTACACCTTC.

This chain uses TRBV5-1 with TRBJ2-7; tentative D call: TRBD2 (5 bases). Germline CDR1 is SGHRS and CDR2 is YFSETQ. The V and J ends lost 1 base and 0 bases respectively, with 23 bases between them. CDR3 length equals 19 residues. The DNA for the CDR3 is TGCGCCAGCAGCTTGTATTGGACGATTCGACCGGGAAGCTCCTACGAGCAGTACTTC. It is translated as CASSLYWTIRPGSSYEQYF.

The chain combines TRBV11-2 with TRBJ1-6; D uncertain. V was trimmed by 0 bases and J by 8 bases, leaving 11 bases between them. The CDR3 runs to 15 residues. Germline V gene lookup returns CDR1 SGHAT and CDR2 FQNNGV. Here the CDR3 reads CASSLDHNVDSPLHF. The CDR3 region has the DNA TGTGCCAGCAGCTTAGATCACAATGTGGATTCACCCCTCCACTTT.

This clone was seen at least ten times. Within the sample, other DNA sequences also encode this same CDR3. The chain couples TRBV28 to TRBJ1-2, with TRBD1 identical over 10 bases. V shed 4 bases, J shed 5 bases, and the junction held 4 bases outside the gene matches. Looked up from germline, CDR1 is MDHEN and CDR2 is SYDVKM. The CDR3 loop spans 14 amino acids. The CDR3 DNA reads as TGTGCCAGCAGTTCCGGGACAGGGGTATATGGCTACACCTTC. It is translated as CASSSGTGVYGYTF.

The chain employs TRBV9 and TRBJ2-7, with 9 bases fitting TRBD2. The V gene's germline CDR1 is SGDLS and CDR2 YYNGEE. The V and J ends lost 0 bases and 7 bases, in that order; junction bases with no gene match: 20. This CDR3 contains 19 residues. CDR3 region: CASSVGVAGELGHSGEQYF. Here the CDR3 DNA reads TGTGCCAGCAGCGTAGGGGTAGCGGGAGAGCTGGGGCACTCGGGGGAGCAGTACTTC.

V and J are TRBV12-2 and TRBJ2-1; whether TRBD2, the table's D call, matches the DNA was not checked. TRBV12-2 is deemed a pseudogene. The CDR3 has 15 residues. CDR3 in amino acids: CASRFSGGASDEQFF. DNA for the CDR3: TGTGCAAGTCGCTTTAGCGGGGGGGCCTCTGATGAGCAGTTCTTC.

J is TRBJ2-7 and V is TRBV10-3; 8 bases are shared with TRBD1. Germline loops: CDR1 ENHRY, CDR2 SYGVKD. Trimming removed 10 bases from V and 6 bases from J; junction bases left unmatched: 17. This CDR3 contains 15 residues. DNA of the CDR3: TGTGCCACCCGCCAGGGGCCGCAGGGGGCCTCCGAGCAGTACTTC. Encoded protein: CATRQGPQGASEQYF.

This clone was found once. This sequence joins TRBV5-4 and TRBJ2-7; the D gene is possibly TRBD1 (5 bases). Germline V gives CDR1 SGHNT, CDR2 YYREEE (reference sequence). The V end was cut by 1 base, the J end by 6 bases, with 8 bases between. CDR3 size: 12 residues. The CDR3 DNA is TGTGCCAGCAGCTTGAACAGGATCGAGCAGTACTTC. As protein: CASSLNRIEQYF.